The 8 T cell receptor beta chains below come from one sample, sequenced in a study of Ad26.COV2.S vaccination and SARS-CoV-2 variants. Assay used: immunoSEQ multiplex PCR; TCRdb lists only in-frame clones, some missing. The repertoire consists of 380,000 or so clones, with approximately 83% occurring once and the leading ten covering more than 7%. Stated treatment: around 19 received Ad26.COV2.S at low or high dose, single or two shots; about 5 received placebo; per-sample allocation not given. Day 63 following the first vaccine or placebo injection was when the samples were taken. The specimen comprised peripheral blood, sampled in a trial of Ad26.COV2.S vaccine versus placebo. The receptors were gathered from a person aged 18-60 years who received the Ad26.COV2.S COVID-19 vaccine or a placebo.

The chain is built from TRBV5-1 and TRBJ1-4; D is possibly TRBD1 (5 bases). CDR1 is SGHRS and CDR2 is YFSETQ in the germline V gene. V gave up 4 bases and J gave up 3 bases, with 13 bases separating them. The CDR3 covers 15 residues. This CDR3 reads CASSGEGSPNEKLFF. CDR3 in DNA: TGCGCCAGCAGCGGGGAGGGGTCACCTAATGAAAAACTGTTTTTT.

The genes are TRBV14 and TRBJ2-2; D is undetermined. The CDR3 loop spans 17 amino acids. Trimming stripped 2 bases from V and 0 bases from J, with 13 bases between. CDR1 SGHDN and CDR2 FVKESK come from the germline V gene. The CDR3 DNA follows: TGTGCCAGCAGCCAAAGGGAAACATCGACGAACACCGGGGAGCTGTTTTTT. This gives the protein CASSQRETSTNTGELFF.

This chain joins TRBV6-1 and TRBJ1-1; possible D gene TRBD1, 6 bases. CDR1 is MNHNS, CDR2 SASEGT, per germline. CDR3 length: 14 amino acids. The V and J ends lost 3 bases and 12 bases respectively, with 20 bases between them. The CDR3 DNA reads TGTGCCAGCAGTGAGTGGGGGGCCCGCGGGTTGTCTTTCTTT. Encoded protein: CASSEWGARGLSFF.

V and J are TRBV3-1 (or the pseudogene TRBV3-2) and TRBJ2-7, with D unresolved. Germline V CDR1 and CDR2: LGHDT, YNNKEL (reference sequence). The CDR3 contains 15 residues. The germline V and J ends were trimmed by 4 bases and 0 bases, with 13 bases remaining between them. The CDR3 here is CASSLKPRGSYEQYF. The CDR3 DNA is TGTGCCAGCAGCCTAAAACCCAGAGGCTCCTACGAGCAGTACTTC.

V gene TRBV30 combines with J gene TRBJ1-1, with a tentative D call TRBD1 (5 bases). The germline V gene encodes CDR1 GTSNPN and CDR2 SVGIG (reference sequence). CDR3 length: 13 amino acids. Trimming took off 8 bases at V and 0 bases at J, with 13 bases between the two ends. Written as DNA, the CDR3 is TGTGCCGGAGTTAGACAGATGAACACTGAAGCTTTCTTT. Its translation: CAGVRQMNTEAFF.

The rearrangement links TRBV19 to TRBJ1-6; 7 bases match TRBD1. Germline CDR1 LNHDA, CDR2 SQIVND (reference sequence). After removal of 5 bases from V and 3 bases from J, the junction contained 7 bases not matched to a gene. This CDR3 comprises 16 residues. The CDR3: CASSLGQDIYNSPLHF. The CDR3 nucleotides are TGTGCCAGTAGTCTCGGACAGGACATCTATAATTCACCCCTCCACTTT.

The V call is TRBV11-1, the J call TRBJ2-7; 8 nucleotides agree with TRBD2. Looked up from germline, CDR1 is SGHAT and CDR2 is FQDESV (reference sequence). Trimming at V came to 5 bases and at J to 1 base, leaving 4 bases not matched to a gene. The CDR3 consists of 14 residues. This CDR3 reads CASSRPGGSYEQYF. In nucleotides, the CDR3 is TGTGCCAGCAGCAGGCCGGGGGGGTCCTACGAGCAGTACTTC.

The rearrangement joins TRBV19 to TRBJ1-2; D not certain. The germline V gene has CDR1 LNHDA and CDR2 SQIVND (reference sequence). This CDR3 comprises 12 residues. The V end lost 5 bases, the J end lost 8 bases, and 12 bases lay between the germline ends. The CDR3 protein is CASSPLGNGYTF. The CDR3 bases are TGTGCCAGTAGTCCCCTTGGTAACGGCTACACCTTC.